A single sample gave rise to the 8 T cell receptor beta chains below, sequenced in a study of OX40 agonist ivuxolimab in advanced cancers. Here immunoSEQ multiplex PCR was the method, and the copy in TCRdb shows in-frame clones only, minus some. The top ten hold under 10% of the sample, which has 73,000 or so clones, 92% seen once. This specimen was CD4+ or CD8+ T cells sorted from blood, taken in a trial of the OX40 agonist ivuxolimab. All receptors come from an adult with an advanced solid tumor such as melanoma, head and neck, liver or kidney cancer.

This clone turned up a few times. The chain carries TRBV4-1 and TRBJ1-1; tentatively, D is TRBD1 (5 bases). This CDR3 is built from 14 residues. Trimming left V 1 base short and J 0 bases short, with 6 bases between. Germline CDR1 is MGHRA and CDR2 is YSYEKL. In nucleotides, the CDR3 is TGCGCCAGCAGCCAAGGGGACGTGAACACTGAAGCTTTCTTT. Protein product: CASSQGDVNTEAFF.

The chain is built from TRBV9 and TRBJ2-1; 7 nucleotides agree with TRBD1. In germline, CDR1 is SGDLS, CDR2 YYNGEE. V shed 0 bases, J shed 6 bases, and the junction held 6 bases outside the gene matches. The CDR3 has 15 residues. CDR3 DNA: TGTGCCAGCAGCGTAGTACAGGGGCTATTCAATGAGCAGTTCTTC. It encodes CASSVVQGLFNEQFF.

The rearrangement uses TRBV10-2 and TRBJ1-3; D is perhaps TRBD1 (6 bases). The CDR3 length is 15 residues. From germline, CDR1 is WSHSY and CDR2 SAAADI. Trimming took off 3 bases at V and 1 base at J, with 10 bases between the two ends. DNA for the CDR3: TGCGCCAGCAGTGAACAGGGAGGTTCTGGAAACACCATATATTTT. As protein: CASSEQGGSGNTIYF.

The V call is TRBV7-6, the J call TRBJ2-1, with 10 bases aligning to TRBD2. Trimming cost V 6 bases and J 3 bases; bases outside gene matches: 11. CDR3 size: 17 residues. Germline V gene lookup returns CDR1 SGHVS and CDR2 FNYEAQ. The CDR3 region has the DNA TGTGCCAGCAGACGTAGCACTAGCGGGGTCTTCTACAATGAGCAGTTCTTC. Translation gives CASRRSTSGVFYNEQFF.

The chain combines TRBV9 with TRBJ1-6; tentative D call: TRBD1 (5 bases). Germline V lookup: CDR1 SGDLS, CDR2 YYNGEE. Trimming removed 3 bases at V and 7 bases at J, with 8 bases between. The CDR3 runs 13 residues. CDR3 DNA: TGTGCCAGCAGCGCGGGACGAAATTCACCCCTCCACTTT. The encoded protein is CASSAGRNSPLHF.

The genes are TRBV5-5 and TRBJ2-2; D not resolved. Per the germline V gene, CDR1 is SGHKS and CDR2 is YYEKEE (reference sequence). The V and J ends lost 0 bases and 4 bases respectively, with 4 bases between them. The CDR3 contains 13 residues. The DNA of the CDR3 is TGTGCCAGCAGCTTGGAATTCACCGGGGAGCTGTTTTTT. This sequence encodes CASSLEFTGELFF.

The V gene is TRBV10-2, the J gene TRBJ2-3; D unclear. This CDR3 has 13 residues. V was shortened by 2 bases and J by 2 bases, with 5 bases between the two germline ends. Germline CDR1 and CDR2: WSHSY and SAAADI. CDR3 loop: CASSETATDTQYF. Here the CDR3 DNA reads TGCGCCAGCAGTGAGACAGCCACAGATACGCAGTATTTT.

This clone was recorded many times. The rearrangement uses TRBV4-3 and TRBJ2-7; D uncertain. Germline CDR1 is LGHNA and CDR2 is YSLEER. V was clipped by 1 base and J by 2 bases, with 6 bases between them. The length of the CDR3 is 13 residues. CDR3 sequence (DNA): TGCGCCAGCAGCCAAGGCAGACCCTACGAGCAGTACTTC. This encodes CASSQGRPYEQYF.